This T cell receptor beta chain was sequenced for a study of shared clonotypes between healthy human individuals (TCRdb year 2020). Describing the broader study: A couple of women and a few men aged 18 to 49 years were included in the cohort. Blood TCR repertoires of five healthy adults were deeply sequenced to estimate repertoire size and the extent of clonotype sharing between individuals. Different laboratories and diverse techniques were used to prepare libraries and sequence TCR repertoires, to increase sequencing depth and limit assay-specific biases. Leukapheresis yielded between about 0.94 and 10 billion PBMCs per donor. Per donor, three plates each were used for CD4 naive and CD4 memory, two for CD8 naive, and one for CD8 memory.

On this clone: No cognate antigen has been identified for it. The input lacks base qualities; no much larger clone sits a single base away. The sample has other DNA sequences that encode this CDR3 too.

The donors were healthy, HIV-negative adults with no recently reported acute infections or vaccinations. Every donor was a Caucasian adult living in Nashville, Tennessee, USA. Magnetic negative selection was used to enrich CD4+ T cells, after which naive cells were positively selected on CD45RA and the negative fraction became the memory subset. Blood was obtained by leukapheresis, after which PBMCs were separated by Ficoll-Histopaque density gradient centrifugation and cryopreserved in liquid nitrogen vapor phase. Analytical flow cytometry was used to check the purity and quantity of each magnetically sorted T cell population. From each sorted fraction, genomic DNA was isolated and quantified by UV absorbance on a Nanodrop 2000c. The full study reports these points: The small number of donors limited the genetic and exposure-history diversity represented. Sampling was limited to blood, and TCR repertoires in tissue likely differ from TCR repertoires in blood. Across a few donors, 4.5% to 6.5% of naive CD4, around 3.3% of naive CD8, about 2.3% of memory CD4, and approximately 0.42% of memory CD8 clonotypes were shared. Rarefaction of sorted-subset datasets indicated incomplete sequencing despite the large sequencing depth. Estimated clonotype richness was generally larger for naive than for memory subsets. Based on pairwise subsampling, the degree of clonotype sharing among donors was expected to be affected by sequencing depth. Compared with non-shared clonotypes, the clonotypes found in all four sorted-subset donors had higher generation probabilities.

Using the deep immunoSEQ assay, TCR CDR3 regions were amplified from genomic DNA by multiplex PCR. Extracted genomic DNA from each cell subset was distributed evenly across all wells of several immunoSEQ 96-well plates, and each plate was treated as a replicate. For sorted subsets, approximately 210 ng of genomic DNA, equivalent to some 30,000 T cell genomes, went into each replicate PCR. The purified libraries were quantified using a Qubit 3.0 fluorometer, sized with a Bioanalyzer 2100, and then quantified again using the KAPA Library Quantification kit. A separate single-read 150-cycle Illumina NextSeq 550 flow cell was used to sequence each immunoSEQ 96-well plate. In the source study's methods: Because the immunoSEQ output held only junctional sequences and lacked quality scores, the filtering could not match the filtering applied to full-length reads. Sequences were annotated with PyIR, a Python wrapper for IgBLAST v1.9, and V/J genes and CDR3 were assigned using IMGT germline references. Reads were removed for weak V/J assignments (E-value above 1e-6), missing CDR3, stop codons, out-of-frame junctions, or ambiguous translated residues. V3J clonotypes were defined as sequences sharing the same inferred V gene, J gene, and CDR3 amino acid sequence. The percentage overlap between two repertoires was calculated by dividing the number of shared unique clonotypes by the size of the smaller repertoire. Repertoire richness was assessed with RTK rarefaction, the Chao1 estimator, and Recon v2.1 estimates of unobserved clonotypes. Generation probabilities were computed with OLGA for all TCRbeta clonotypes obtained by the gDNA method from several donors. Entries here come from immuneACCESS through TCRdb and include only in-frame sequences with V and J called. Some clones fail to appear in such tables; in the studies checked, an unresolved V gene covers under half of the shortfall, and the cause of the remainder is unknown. V and J calls plus clone size are reproduced from that table; the DNA served to infer D and trimming. The sample table contains around 700,000 clones; only one count was recorded for roughly 72% of them. The top ten clones comprise more than 1.5% of the sample.

The sequence was obtained from a woman aged 25 to 45 in good health. Sequenced input: memory CD4+ T cells sorted from blood. This specimen's cell subset or site label, interpreted: CD45RA-negative fraction.

The CDR3 in this case is CASRDRGNQPQHF. The DNA sequence is TGTGCCAGCAGGGACAGAGGGAATCAGCCCCAGCATTTT. The chain is made from TRBV2 and TRBJ1-5, and TRBD1 may be the D gene, going by 6 matching bases. The V and J ends are trimmed by 6 bases and 4 bases, leaving 10 bases between them. Reading the germline V gene gives CDR1 SNHLY and CDR2 FYNNEI. The CDR3 runs 13 amino acids, cysteine and phenylalanine included. CDR3 DNA is the only sequence kept; it has 39 bases, read in frame from the first base. Where the CDR3 stops, the reference TRBV2 and TRBJ1-5 genes take over; the full variable domain is EPEVTQTPSHQVTQMGQEVILRCVPISNHLYFYWYRQILGQKVEFLVSFYNNEISEKSEIFDDQFSVERPDGSNFTLKIRSTKLEDSAMYFCASRDRGNQPQHFGDGTRLSIL.